The text below deals with one T cell receptor (beta chain). This clone was detected only once. It has no known antigen specificity. Qualities for individual bases were not recorded, and no much larger clone is one base off. TCRbeta CDR3 regions were amplified from genomic DNA by means of the immunoSEQ Assay, a bias-controlled multiplex PCR. As for the authors' bioinformatics: The number of nucleated cells in each sample was estimated from the amplification of reference gene primers within the assay. To quantify the absolute abundance of each unique TCRbeta CDR3 rearrangement, sequence reads were collapsed and filtered. Productive Simpson clonality was computed per sample as the square root of Simpson's diversity index over productive rearrangements. Here the immuneACCESS table is served through TCRdb, limited to in-frame sequences with V and J called. Missing clones are a known gap in these copies; in checked studies unresolved V genes cover under half, and the rest lacks a known reason. V and J calls and clone size are copied from that table; D and trimming were computed from the DNA. The sample records hundreds of thousands of clones, 89% of which are singletons. The ten largest clones take up approximately 5% of the sample.

The CDR3 covers 18 residues, taking in both the cysteine and the phenylalanine. CDR3 DNA is the only sequence kept; it has 54 bases, read in frame from the first base. The germline V gene provides CDR1 KGHSH and CDR2 LQKENI. V lost 6 bases and J lost 8 bases, and the count of bases not matched to a germline gene is 15. Participants in the prospective study were aged about 18 to 95 years, lived in 20 to 30 United States geographic areas, and enrolled through a virtual design. To assign participants to cohorts, the prospective study relied on clinical history that participants themselves reported in a screening survey and a study questionnaire. For ImmuneRACE Cohort 3, a participant was defined as recovered based on two consecutive negative NP/OP PCR tests, clearance by a healthcare professional, or resolution of symptoms. Mobile phlebotomists in the prospective study collected whole blood, serum and a nasopharyngeal or oropharyngeal swab from every participant. Prospective study participants could optionally give additional blood draws and questionnaires over an approximately 2-month period. Blood samples from the prospective study were shipped frozen or at room temperature prior to DNA extraction.

These data are taken from a study of blood T cell repertoires in COVID-19 (TCRdb year 2020). Turning to the overall study: The collaborator samples originated in the United States, Italy and Spain and spanned the acute and convalescent phases of COVID-19. The prospective study material was composed of cDNA or gDNA derived from T cells, B-cell-depleted T cells, or PBMCs. Subjects who had been exposed to COVID-19, were actively infected with it, or had recovered from it provided the deeply sampled blood TCRbeta repertoires that made up the dataset. A freely available public database, intended as a resource for researchers studying the immune response to SARS-CoV-2, is where the repertoires were released. The samples were drawn from the first 160 participants of the ongoing ImmuneRACE study and from 950 to 1,500 subjects provided by 6 global collaborators. Nearly every sample came with metadata listing a de-identified subject ID, COVID-19 status, age in years and sex. Where available, HLA class I and class II types were obtained from metadata supplied by the sample provider rather than from assay-based typing.

The paper as a whole reports these results and caveats: Clinical and demographic metadata were provided uncurated, with the amount varying by source and participant.

The sequence is built from TRBV18 and TRBJ2-1, with TRBD2 matching 14 junction bases. The TCR originated in a man in his sixties who had recovered from COVID-19. The sample comprised PBMCs or T cells enriched from blood (not recorded which). At the DNA level, the sequence is TGTGCCAGCTCCCCCAGACTAGCGGGAGGGGACGGAGGGGATGAGCAGTTCTTC. Its coded protein is CASSPRLAGGDGGDEQFF. The full variable domain, with segments outside the CDR3 supplied by the reference TRBV18 and TRBJ2-1 proteins, appears as NAGVMQNPRHLVRRRGQEARLRCSPMKGHSHVYWYRQLPEEGLKFMVYLQKENIIDESGMPKERFSAEFPKEGPSILRIQQVVRGDSAAYFCASSPRLAGGDGGDEQFFGPGTRLTVL.